The sample holds many counts of the clone carrying this T cell receptor (beta chain). Germline assignment: CDR1 DFQATT and CDR2 SNEGSKA (reference sequence). The CDR3 spans 13 residues. V trimming: 3 bases; J trimming: 8 bases; junction bases outside the gene matches: 4. The sample comes from a study of T cells in Graves' hyperthyroidism and ophthalmopathy. Patients were aged 18 to 65, had disease duration under 2 months, and had newly diagnosed hyperthyroidism. Amplified TCR beta CDR3 regions came from RNA transcripts. A first-round RT-PCR of the TCR CDR3 used the HTBI primer set. Using its own MiXCR run on the multiplex PCR reads, TCRdb lists one record per CDR3 protein. Altogether about 360,000 distinct CDR3 sequences are present, 13% being singletons, with the ten largest covering 9% to 9.5%.

V is TRBV20-1 and J is TRBJ1-6, with TRBD1 matching over 7 bases. This receptor was identified in a woman aged 18-29 years with Graves' hyperthyroidism. Material: blood. CDR3 amino acids: CSASDRADSPLHF. The CDR3 DNA reads TGCAGTGCTAGTGACAGGGCCGATTCACCCCTCCACTTT.